This T cell receptor beta chain comes out of a study of OX40 agonist ivuxolimab in advanced cancers. Study-wide context: Allowance was made for prior anti-PD-1, anti-PD-L1 or anti-CTLA-4 therapy, and about 40% had some. Study-wide results and caveats: The work left the antigen specificity of expanded peripheral T cells undetermined.

This CDR3 has 15 residues. The germline CDR1 and CDR2 sequences are MNHEY and SVGAGI. V lost 2 bases and J lost 7, with 18 bases in between. On this clone itself: Its antigen is unknown.

Here immunoSEQ multiplex PCR was the method, and the copy in TCRdb shows in-frame clones only, minus some. This table holds some 150,000 clones, over 75% found once. This TCR came from an adult with an advanced solid tumor such as melanoma, head and neck, liver or kidney cancer. The J gene is TRBJ2-7, the V gene TRBV6-5; perhaps D is TRBD1 or TRBD2 (5 bases each). The material sequenced was CD4+ or CD8+ T cells sorted from blood, taken in a trial of the OX40 agonist ivuxolimab. The CDR3 spells CASSYRGEGLREQYF. The CDR3 region has the DNA TGTGCCAGCAGTTACCGGGGAGAGGGGCTTCGAGAGCAGTACTTC.